This T cell receptor (beta chain) was sequenced during a study of T cell responses to AZD1222 COVID-19 vaccine. General study points: Reportedly, nearly half the spike-specific TCRs target unmutated variant regions. Clonal diversity was possibly underestimated; the donors were predominantly white British and more often female.

Turning to this clone: Its antigen is still unknown.

The germline gives CDR1 SGHTS, CDR2 YDEGEE. V dropped 0 bases and J dropped 7; count of bases not matched to a gene: 8. The CDR3 spans 15 residues. Profiled with immunoSEQ multiplex PCR; TCRdb holds only in-frame clones, not every one. The profile covers about 150,000 clones, with 90% to 95% appearing a single time and approximately 1.5% taken by the ten largest. The clonotype comes from an adult in good health. The J gene is TRBJ2-7, the V gene TRBV5-8; 9 bases align to TRBD2. Specimen: peripheral blood, collected on day 0 of AZD1222 vaccination. The CDR3 DNA reads as TGTGCCAGCAGCTTGGGGGTAGCGGGAGTGGATGAGCAGTACTTC. This codes for CASSLGVAGVDEQYF.